This T cell receptor beta chain is from a study of early T cells in non-severe SARS-CoV-2 infection. In the study overall: The sequenced material was bulk RNA from unsorted whole blood, and its chains were unpaired.

A few counts support this clonotype. Its antigen remains unknown. Unique molecular identifiers (one per individual cDNA molecule) were attached. TCRdb re-derived calls from the 5' RACE reads in MiXCR, one entry per CDR3 protein. The data hold some 96,000 distinct CDR3 sequences, with about 15% observed a single time. The germline V gene has CDR1 LNHDA and CDR2 SQIVND (reference sequence). CDR3 length equals 15 residues. Between the trimmed V and J ends, which lost 6 bases and 6 bases, there was a span of 19 bases. The study, taken as a whole, reports: Sequences matched to VDJdb favored anti-spike CD8 responses, while private and CD4 specificities were missed.

The sequence derives from an adult who was a healthcare worker with PCR-confirmed SARS-CoV-2 infection or an uninfected control (not recorded which). The sequenced sample was whole blood. The chain recombines TRBV19 with TRBJ2-3; D unclear. Written as DNA, the CDR3 is TGTGCCAGTAGCCCGTCTATGAAGGTTCGCGATACGCAGTATTTT. Translation: CASSPSMKVRDTQYF.